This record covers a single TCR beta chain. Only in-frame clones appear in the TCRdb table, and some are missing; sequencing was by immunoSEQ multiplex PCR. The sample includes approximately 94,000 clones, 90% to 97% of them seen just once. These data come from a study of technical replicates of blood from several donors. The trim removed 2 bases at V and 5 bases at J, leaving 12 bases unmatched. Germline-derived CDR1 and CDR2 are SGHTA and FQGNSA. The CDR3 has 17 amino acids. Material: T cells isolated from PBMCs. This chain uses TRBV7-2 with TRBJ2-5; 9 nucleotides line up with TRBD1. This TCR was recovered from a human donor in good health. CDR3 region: CASSLRPGQGTRETQYF. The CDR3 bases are TGTGCCAGCAGCTTAAGGCCGGGACAGGGAACTAGGGAGACCCAGTACTTC.